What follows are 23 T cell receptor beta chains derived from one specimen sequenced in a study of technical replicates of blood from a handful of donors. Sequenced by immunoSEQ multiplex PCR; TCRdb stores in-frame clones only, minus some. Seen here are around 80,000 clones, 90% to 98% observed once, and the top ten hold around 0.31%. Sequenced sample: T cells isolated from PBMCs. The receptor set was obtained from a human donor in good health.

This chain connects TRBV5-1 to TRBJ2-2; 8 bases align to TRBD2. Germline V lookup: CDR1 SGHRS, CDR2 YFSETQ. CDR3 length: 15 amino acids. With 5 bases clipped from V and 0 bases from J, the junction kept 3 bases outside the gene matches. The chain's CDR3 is CASRAGATNTGELFF. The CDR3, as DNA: TGCGCCAGCAGAGCGGGAGCTACGAACACCGGGGAGCTGTTTTTT. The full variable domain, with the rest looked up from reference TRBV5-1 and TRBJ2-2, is KAGVTQTPRYLIKTRGQQVTLSCSPISGHRSVSWYQQTPGQGLQFLFEYFSETQRNKGNFPGRFSGRQFSNSRSEMNVSTLELGDSALYLCASRAGATNTGELFFGEGSRLTVL.

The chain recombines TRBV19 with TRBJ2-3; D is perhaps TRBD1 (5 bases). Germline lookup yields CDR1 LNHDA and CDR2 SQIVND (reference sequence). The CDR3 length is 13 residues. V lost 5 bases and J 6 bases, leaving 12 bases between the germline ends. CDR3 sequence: CASSSTRQDTQYF. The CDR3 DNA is TGTGCCAGTAGTTCTACCCGACAGGATACGCAGTATTTT.

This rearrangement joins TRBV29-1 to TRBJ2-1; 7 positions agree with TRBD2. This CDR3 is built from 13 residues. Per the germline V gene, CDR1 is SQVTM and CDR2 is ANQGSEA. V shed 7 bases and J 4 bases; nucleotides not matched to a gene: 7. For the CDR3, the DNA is TGCAGCGGGCGAGCGGGAAATTACAATGAGCAGTTCTTC. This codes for CSGRAGNYNEQFF.

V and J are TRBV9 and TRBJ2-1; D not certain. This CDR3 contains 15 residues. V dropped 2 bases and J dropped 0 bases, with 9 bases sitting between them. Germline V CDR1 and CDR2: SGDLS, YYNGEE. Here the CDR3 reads CASSVYRDSYNEQFF. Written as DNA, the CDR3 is TGTGCCAGCAGCGTGTACAGAGACTCCTACAATGAGCAGTTCTTC.

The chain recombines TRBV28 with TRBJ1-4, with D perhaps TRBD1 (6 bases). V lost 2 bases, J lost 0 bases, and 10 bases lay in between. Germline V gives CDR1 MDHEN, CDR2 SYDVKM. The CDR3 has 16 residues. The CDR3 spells CASSLGRGATNEKLFF. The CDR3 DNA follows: TGTGCCAGCAGTTTAGGCAGGGGTGCAACTAATGAAAAACTGTTTTTT.

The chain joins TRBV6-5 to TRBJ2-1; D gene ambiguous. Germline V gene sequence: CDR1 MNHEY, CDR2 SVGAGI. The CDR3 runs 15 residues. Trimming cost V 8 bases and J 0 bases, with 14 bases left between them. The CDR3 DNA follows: TGTGCCAGCGCTATTTCCGCTAGCTCCTACAATGAGCAGTTCTTC. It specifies CASAISASSYNEQFF.

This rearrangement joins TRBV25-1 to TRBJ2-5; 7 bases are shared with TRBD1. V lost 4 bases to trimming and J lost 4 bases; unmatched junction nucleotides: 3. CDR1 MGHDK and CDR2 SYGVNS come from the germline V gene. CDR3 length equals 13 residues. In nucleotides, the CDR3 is TGTGCCAGCAGTGGCCGGGACAGAGAGACCCAGTACTTC. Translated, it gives CASSGRDRETQYF.

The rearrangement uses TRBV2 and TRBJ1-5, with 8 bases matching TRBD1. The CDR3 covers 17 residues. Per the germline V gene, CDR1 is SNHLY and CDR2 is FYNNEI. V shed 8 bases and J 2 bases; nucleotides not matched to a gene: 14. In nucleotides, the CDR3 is TGTGCCAGCCACTATGGGGCAGGGGGCGCCGGCAATCAGCCCCAGCATTTT. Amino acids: CASHYGAGGAGNQPQHF.

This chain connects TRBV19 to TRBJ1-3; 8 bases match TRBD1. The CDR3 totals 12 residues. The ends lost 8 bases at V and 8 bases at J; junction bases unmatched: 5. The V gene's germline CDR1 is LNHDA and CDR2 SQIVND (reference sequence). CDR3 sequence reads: CASLDRDDTIYF. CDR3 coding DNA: TGTGCCAGTTTGGACAGGGACGACACCATATATTTT.

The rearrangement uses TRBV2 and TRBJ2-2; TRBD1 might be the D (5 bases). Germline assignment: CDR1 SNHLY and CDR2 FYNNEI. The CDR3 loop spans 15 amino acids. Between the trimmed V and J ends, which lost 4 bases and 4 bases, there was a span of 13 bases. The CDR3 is CASSATAAGTGELFF. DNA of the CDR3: TGTGCCAGCAGTGCGACAGCTGCAGGCACCGGGGAGCTGTTTTTT.

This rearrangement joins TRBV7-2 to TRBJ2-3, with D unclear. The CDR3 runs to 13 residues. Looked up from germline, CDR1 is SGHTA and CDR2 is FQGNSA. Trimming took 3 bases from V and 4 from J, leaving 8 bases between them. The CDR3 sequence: CASSLAPSDTQYF. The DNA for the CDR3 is TGTGCCAGCAGCTTGGCCCCCTCAGATACGCAGTATTTT.

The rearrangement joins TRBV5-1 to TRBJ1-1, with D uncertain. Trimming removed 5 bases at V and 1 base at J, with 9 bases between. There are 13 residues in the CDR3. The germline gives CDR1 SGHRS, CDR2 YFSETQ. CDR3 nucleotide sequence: TGCGCCAGCAGTAGATCGGGGAACACTGAAGCTTTCTTT. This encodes CASSRSGNTEAFF.

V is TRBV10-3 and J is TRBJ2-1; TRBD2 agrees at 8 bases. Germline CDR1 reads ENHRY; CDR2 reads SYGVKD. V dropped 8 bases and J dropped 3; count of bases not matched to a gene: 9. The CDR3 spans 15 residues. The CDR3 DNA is TGTGCCATCCACGACCCGGCGGGAGGCTACAATGAGCAGTTCTTC. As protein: CAIHDPAGGYNEQFF.

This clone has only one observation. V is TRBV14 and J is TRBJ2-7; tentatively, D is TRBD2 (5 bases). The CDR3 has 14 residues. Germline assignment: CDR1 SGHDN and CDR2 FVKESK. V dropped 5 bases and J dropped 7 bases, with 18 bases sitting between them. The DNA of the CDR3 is TGTGCCAGCAGCTTAGACCCCGGGGTGCGGGAGCAGTACTTC. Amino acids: CASSLDPGVREQYF.

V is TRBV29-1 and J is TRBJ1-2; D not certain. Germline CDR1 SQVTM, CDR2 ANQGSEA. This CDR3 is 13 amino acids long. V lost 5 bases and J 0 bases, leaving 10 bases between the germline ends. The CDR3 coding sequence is TGCAGCGTTTTGGTACCTACTAACTATGGCTACACCTTC. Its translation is CSVLVPTNYGYTF. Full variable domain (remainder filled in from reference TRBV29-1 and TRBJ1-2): SAVISQKPSRDICQRGTSLTIQCQVDSQVTMMFWYRQQPGQSLTLIATANQGSEATYESGFVIDKFPISRPNLTFSTLTVSNMSPEDSSIYLCSVLVPTNYGYTFGSGTRLTVV.

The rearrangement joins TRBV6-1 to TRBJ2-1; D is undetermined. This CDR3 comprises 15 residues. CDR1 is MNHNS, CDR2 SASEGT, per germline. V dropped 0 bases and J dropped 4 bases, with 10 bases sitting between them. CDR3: CASSEAFREYNEQFF. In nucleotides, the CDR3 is TGTGCCAGCAGTGAAGCCTTCCGCGAGTACAATGAGCAGTTCTTC.

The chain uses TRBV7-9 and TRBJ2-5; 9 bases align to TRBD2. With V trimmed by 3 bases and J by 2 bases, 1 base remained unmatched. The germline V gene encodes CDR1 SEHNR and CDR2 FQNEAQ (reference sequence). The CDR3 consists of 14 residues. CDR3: CASSFTSGQETQYF. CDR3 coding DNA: TGTGCCAGCAGCTTCACTAGCGGGCAAGAGACCCAGTACTTC.

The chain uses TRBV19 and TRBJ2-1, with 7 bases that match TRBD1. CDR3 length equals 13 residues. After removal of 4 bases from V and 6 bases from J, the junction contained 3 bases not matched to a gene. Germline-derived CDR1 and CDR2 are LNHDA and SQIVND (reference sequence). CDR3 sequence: CASSRDRFNEQFF. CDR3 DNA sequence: TGTGCCAGTAGTAGGGACAGATTCAATGAGCAGTTCTTC.

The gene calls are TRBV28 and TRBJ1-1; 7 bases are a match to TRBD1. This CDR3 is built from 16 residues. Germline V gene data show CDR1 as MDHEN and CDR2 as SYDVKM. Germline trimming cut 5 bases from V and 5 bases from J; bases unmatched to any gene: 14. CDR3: CASSPRQGTWGTEAFF. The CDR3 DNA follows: TGTGCCAGCAGTCCCAGACAGGGAACTTGGGGGACTGAAGCTTTCTTT.

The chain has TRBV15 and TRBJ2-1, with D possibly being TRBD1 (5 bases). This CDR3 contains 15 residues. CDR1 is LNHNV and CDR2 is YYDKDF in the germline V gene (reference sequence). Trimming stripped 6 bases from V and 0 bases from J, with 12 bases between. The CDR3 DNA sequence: TGTGCCACCAGGGACCAGGGAAGCTCCTACAATGAGCAGTTCTTC. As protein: CATRDQGSSYNEQFF.

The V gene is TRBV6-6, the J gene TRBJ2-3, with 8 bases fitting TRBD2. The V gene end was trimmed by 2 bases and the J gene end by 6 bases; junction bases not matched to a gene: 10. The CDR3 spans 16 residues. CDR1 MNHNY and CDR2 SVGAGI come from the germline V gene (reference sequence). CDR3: CASSYGPSGRGDTQYF. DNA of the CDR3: TGTGCCAGCAGTTACGGTCCTAGCGGGCGTGGGGATACGCAGTATTTT.

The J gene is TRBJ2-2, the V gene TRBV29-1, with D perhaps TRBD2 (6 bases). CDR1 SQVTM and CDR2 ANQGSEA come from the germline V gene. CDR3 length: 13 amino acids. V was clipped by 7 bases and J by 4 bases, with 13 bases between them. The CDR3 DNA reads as TGCAGCGCCGAGACTAGGGGCACCGGGGAGCTGTTTTTT. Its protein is CSAETRGTGELFF.

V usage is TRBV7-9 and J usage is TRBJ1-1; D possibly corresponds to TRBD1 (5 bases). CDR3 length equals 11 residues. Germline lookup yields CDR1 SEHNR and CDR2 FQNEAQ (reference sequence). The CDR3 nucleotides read TGTGCTTCACGGGGGGGCACTGAAGCTTTCTTT. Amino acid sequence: CASRGGTEAFF.